This paragraph reports one T cell receptor (beta chain). No antigen is known for it. This entry comes from a study of cytomegalovirus exposure and HLA in healthy donors. Background on the study: The Caucasian-associated ancestry cluster held under 90% of approximately 400 genotyped donors.

60 Vbeta and 13 Jbeta primers were used in PCR. Some clones are missing from TCRdb's copy, which holds only in-frame ones; the method was immunoSEQ multiplex PCR. This repertoire includes about 170,000 clones. The CDR3 consists of 14 residues. Trimming cost V 5 bases and J 5 bases, with 18 bases left between them. Germline CDR1 is SQVTM and CDR2 is ANQGSEA. Notes on the study in general: A later analysis found common viral pathogens apparently linked to several of the most significant clusters. Earlier analysis looked at TCR beta V segments, and most were productive about 90% or about 30% of the time.

The receptor comes from a woman aged 18-35 years in good health and CMV-seropositive. V gene TRBV29-1 combines with J gene TRBJ2-5; D is unclear. The specimen sequenced was PBMCs. This chain's CDR3 is CSVFVAGRWETQYF. CDR3 bases: TGCAGCGTTTTTGTGGCTGGCCGCTGGGAGACCCAGTACTTC. Full variable domain (rest looked up from reference TRBV29-1 and TRBJ2-5): SAVISQKPSRDICQRGTSLTIQCQVDSQVTMMFWYRQQPGQSLTLIATANQGSEATYESGFVIDKFPISRPNLTFSTLTVSNMSPEDSSIYLCSVFVAGRWETQYFGPGTRLLVL.